This is a list of T cell receptor beta chains from one sample in a study of lymphopenia after photon versus proton radiotherapy. Clones were read by immunoSEQ multiplex PCR, and TCRdb kept only the in-frame ones, dropping some. The sample contains tens of thousands of clones, 92% of which appear only once. Specimen: peripheral blood, collected from a patient treated with photon-based radiotherapy. These receptors came from a woman in her 40s with cholangiocarcinoma. Each CDR3 is given with its conserved first and last residue. Fields, in order: D gene, J gene, V gene, clone size, CDR3 protein, CDR3 DNA. D genes are given only for firm matches. The size entry is marked missing in some rows and otherwise reads once, few, many or a size class.

>NA|TRBJ2-7|TRBV19|NA
CASSIDGGGSYEQYF
TGTGCCAGTAGTATAGATGGGGGAGGCTCCTACGAGCAGTACTTC
>TRBD2|TRBJ2-7|TRBV29-1|NA
CSVSGTSEYEQYF
TGCAGCGTCTCCGGGACTAGCGAGTACGAGCAGTACTTC
>NA|TRBJ2-1|TRBV27|NA
CASSSPRAGAGEQFF
TGTGCCAGCAGTTCCCCCCGGGCGGGGGCAGGTGAGCAGTTCTTC
>NA|TRBJ1-1|TRBV6-1|once
CASSELSGNTEAFF
TGTGCCAGCAGTGAATTAAGTGGGAACACTGAAGCTTTCTTT
>NA|TRBJ1-1|TRBV28|NA
CASSFRGGNTEAFF
TGTGCCAGCAGTTTTCGGGGGGGGAACACTGAAGCTTTCTTT
>NA|TRBJ1-1|TRBV29-1|NA
CSVAPGGSNGLEAFF
TGCAGCGTGGCCCCCGGGGGGTCGAATGGCCTTGAAGCTTTCTTT
>NA|TRBJ1-2|TRBV5-4|few
CASSLVKGSGYTF
TGTGCCAGCAGCTTGGTGAAGGGAAGTGGCTACACCTTC
>TRBD2|TRBJ2-5|TRBV6-1|NA
CASSVQSGGAGETQYF
TGTGCCAGCAGTGTACAGAGCGGGGGGGCCGGGGAGACCCAGTACTTC
>NA|TRBJ2-2|TRBV4-2|once
CASKAAATGELFF
TGTGCCAGCAAGGCAGCAGCAACCGGGGAGCTGTTTTTT
>NA|TRBJ1-3|TRBV6-5|NA
CASSYGGALSGNTIYF
TGTGCCAGCAGTTATGGGGGGGCGTTGTCTGGAAACACCATATATTTT
>NA|TRBJ1-2|TRBV29-1|NA
CSVDLGNTF
TGCAGCGTTGATTTGGGGAACACCTTC
>NA|TRBJ1-1|TRBV30|NA
CAWSRPYTEAFF
TGTGCCTGGAGTAGGCCTTACACTGAAGCTTTCTTT
>TRBD1|TRBJ1-2|TRBV2|NA
CASSRDDRGGYTF
TGTGCCAGCAGTCGGGACGACAGGGGCGGCTACACCTTC
>TRBD1|TRBJ2-7|TRBV27|NA
CASSPSQGLTGYEQYF
TGTGCCAGCAGTCCGTCACAGGGGCTAACGGGCTACGAGCAGTACTTC
>TRBD2|TRBJ2-2|TRBV7-2|NA
CATYNTGTRNTGELFF
TGTGCCACCTATAATACCGGGACTAGAAACACCGGGGAGCTGTTTTTT
>TRBD1|TRBJ1-6|TRBV5-1|NA
CASSPGQGASPLHF
TGCGCCAGCAGTCCGGGACAGGGAGCCTCACCCCTCCACTTT
>TRBD2|TRBJ2-1|TRBV30|NA
CAWKTSGRYNEQFF
TGTGCCTGGAAGACTAGCGGGAGGTACAATGAGCAGTTCTTC
>NA|TRBJ1-1|TRBV7-8|NA
CASSSRMNTEAFF
TGTGCCAGCAGCTCCCGGATGAACACTGAAGCTTTCTTT
>TRBD1|TRBJ1-1|TRBV19|NA
CASSIGTGGADTEAFF
TGTGCCAGTAGTATAGGGACAGGGGGCGCGGACACTGAAGCTTTCTTT
>NA|TRBJ1-3|TRBV5-6|NA
CASSLSRGNTIYF
TGTGCCAGCAGCCTTTCTCGGGGAAACACCATATATTTT
>NA|TRBJ2-7|TRBV7-2|NA
CASSSWDTAYEQYF
TGTGCCAGCAGCTCGTGGGACACCGCCTACGAGCAGTACTTC
>NA|TRBJ1-1|TRBV5-5|NA
CASSLVTDSPFF
TGTGCCAGCAGCTTGGTAACGGACAGCCCTTTCTTT
>TRBD1|TRBJ2-2|TRBV5-4|NA
CASSTGTAVGTGELFF
TGTGCCAGCAGCACGGGGACAGCGGTTGGCACCGGGGAGCTGTTTTTT
>TRBD1|TRBJ1-5|TRBV7-9|few
CASSGQGIWQPQHF
TGTGCCAGCAGCGGACAGGGGATTTGGCAGCCCCAGCATTTT
>NA|TRBJ2-3|TRBV29-1|NA
CSVADYPSTDTQYF
TGCAGCGTTGCGGACTACCCTAGCACAGATACGCAGTATTTT
>TRBD1|TRBJ1-2|TRBV10-3|NA
CAISGAGGDSIYGYTF
TGTGCCATCAGTGGGGCAGGGGGTGATTCCATTTATGGCTACACCTTC
>TRBD2|TRBJ2-7|TRBV4-1|NA
CASSQDILATYEQYF
TGCGCCAGCAGCCAAGATATACTAGCGACCTACGAGCAGTACTTC
>NA|TRBJ2-7|TRBV7-2|NA
CASSFLGRGYEQYF
TGTGCCAGCAGCTTCCTGGGCAGGGGCTACGAGCAGTACTTC
>NA|TRBJ1-3|TRBV30|NA
CAWAGVPSGNTIYF
TGTGCCTGGGCAGGGGTGCCCTCTGGAAACACCATATATTTT
>TRBD1|TRBJ1-2|TRBV18|NA
CASSIPGTGGHYGYTF
TGTGCCAGCTCAATTCCCGGGACAGGGGGCCACTATGGCTACACCTTC
>NA|TRBJ1-2|TRBV5-1|NA
CASSLETEKTF
TGCGCCAGCAGCTTGGAGACGGAGAAAACCTTC
>TRBD1|TRBJ1-2|TRBV7-2|NA
CASSLANYLGTEDGYTF
TGTGCCAGCAGCTTAGCAAACTACCTCGGGACAGAAGATGGCTACACCTTC
>NA|TRBJ2-7|TRBV5-1|NA
CASSLDVSYEQYF
TGCGCCAGCAGCTTGGACGTTTCCTACGAGCAGTACTTC
>NA|TRBJ2-1|TRBV6-1|NA
CASRRGAGQYNEQFF
TGTGCCAGCAGGAGGGGGGCGGGCCAGTACAATGAGCAGTTCTTC
>TRBD1|TRBJ1-5|TRBV30|once
CAWSTDRVGQPQHF
TGTGCCTGGAGTACCGACAGGGTGGGCCAGCCCCAGCATTTT
>TRBD2|TRBJ2-1|TRBV6-1|NA
CASSLRLALDEQFF
TGTGCCAGCAGTCTCCGACTAGCGTTGGACGAGCAGTTCTTC
>NA|TRBJ1-2|TRBV6-6|NA
CASSYSPTEGYTF
TGTGCCAGCAGTTACTCCCCTACGGAGGGCTACACCTTC
>TRBD2|TRBJ2-2|TRBV7-2|NA
CASRGGGRRTGELFF
TGTGCCAGCAGGGGTGGCGGGAGACGAACCGGGGAGCTGTTTTTT
>TRBD1|TRBJ2-3|TRBV2|NA
CASSGTGLSTDTQYF
TGTGCCAGCAGTGGGACAGGTTTAAGCACAGATACGCAGTATTTT
>NA|TRBJ1-2|TRBV28|NA
CASSLIGDLEVEGGYTF
TGTGCCAGCAGTTTAATTGGGGACTTAGAGGTGGAGGGTGGCTACACCTTC
>NA|TRBJ2-2|TRBV6-5|once
CASSVPGLPTGELFF
TGTGCCAGCAGCGTACCGGGACTCCCCACCGGGGAGCTGTTTTTT
>NA|TRBJ1-4|TRBV27|NA
CASSSGVGTNEKLFF
TGTGCCAGCAGTTCGGGGGTCGGGACTAATGAAAAACTGTTTTTT
>NA|TRBJ2-3|TRBV20-1|NA
CSARVTDTQYF
TGCAGTGCTAGAGTCACAGATACGCAGTATTTT
>NA|TRBJ2-7|TRBV4-3|NA
CASSQDRAGAAYEQYF
TGCGCCAGCAGCCAAGATCGAGCGGGCGCCGCCTACGAGCAGTACTTC
>NA|TRBJ1-1|TRBV5-6|NA
CASSPTEGFGTEAFF
TGTGCCAGCAGCCCAACAGAGGGGTTCGGGACTGAAGCTTTCTTT
>TRBD1|TRBJ2-7|TRBV19|NA
CASSMSRGQDISYEQYF
TGTGCCAGTAGTATGAGTCGGGGACAGGATATCTCCTACGAGCAGTACTTC
>NA|TRBJ2-7|TRBV19|NA
CASSIETGLSYEQYF
TGTGCCAGTAGTATAGAAACGGGGCTCTCCTACGAGCAGTACTTC
>NA|TRBJ2-1|TRBV12-5|NA
CASGLGFRGHNEQFF
TGTGCTAGTGGTTTGGGCTTTCGGGGCCACAATGAGCAGTTCTTC
>NA|TRBJ1-1|TRBV19|NA
CASRRTINTEAFF
TGTGCCAGTAGAAGGACAATCAACACTGAAGCTTTCTTT
>TRBD2|TRBJ2-1|TRBV5-8|NA
CASSLIAAGGPSYNEQFF
TGTGCCAGCAGCTTAATTGCCGCGGGGGGGCCGTCCTACAATGAGCAGTTCTTC
>NA|TRBJ2-7|TRBV5-5|NA
CASSWQDGTNSVEQYF
TGTGCCAGCAGCTGGCAGGACGGTACAAATTCTGTAGAGCAGTACTTC
>NA|TRBJ2-1|TRBV4-1|NA
CASSQNRNEQFF
TGCGCCAGCAGCCAGAATAGGAATGAGCAGTTCTTC
>TRBD2|TRBJ2-1|TRBV11-2|NA
CATAPGTSGVGKFF
TGTGCCACCGCCCCCGGGACTAGCGGTGTAGGGAAGTTCTTC